A single sample is the source of the 5 T cell receptor beta chains below, sequenced in a study of T cell responses to AZD1222 COVID-19 vaccine. The data were produced by immunoSEQ multiplex PCR, yet TCRdb's version contains in-frame clones alone and is incomplete. The sample has over 200,000 clones, about 95% seen once; the top ten hold 1.5% to 2%. Specimen: peripheral blood, collected 28 days after the second dose of the MenACWY control vaccine. The receptor set was obtained from an adult who received the MenACWY meningococcal vaccine as a control.

The V and J genes are TRBV19 and TRBJ1-1, with D unclear. This CDR3 contains 15 residues. Trimming removed 3 bases from V and 0 bases from J, with 11 bases in between. Germline assignment: CDR1 LNHDA and CDR2 SQIVND (reference sequence). CDR3 amino acids: CASSMLDGVNTEAFF. The DNA of the CDR3 is TGTGCCAGTAGTATGCTGGACGGAGTGAACACTGAAGCTTTCTTT.

This chain uses TRBV2 with TRBJ1-6; TRBD1 aligns across 7 bases. The germline V gene has CDR1 SNHLY and CDR2 FYNNEI. The trim removed 6 bases at V and 15 bases at J, leaving 14 bases unmatched. This CDR3 comprises 14 residues. The CDR3 here is CASRIDRAQFRLHF. Written as DNA, the CDR3 is TGTGCCAGCAGGATTGACAGGGCACAGTTTCGCCTCCACTTT.

The V gene is TRBV28, the J gene TRBJ1-2; 12 bases are shared with TRBD1. In germline, CDR1 is MDHEN, CDR2 SYDVKM. The CDR3 is 12 amino acids. J lost 11 bases, V lost 4 bases, and 2 bases had no gene match. CDR3 nucleotides: TGTGCCAGCAGTTGGGACAGGGGGCCATACACCTTC. This gives the protein CASSWDRGPYTF.

The chain employs TRBV5-5 and TRBJ1-1, with a tentative D call TRBD1 (5 bases). V was trimmed by 1 base and J by 0 bases, leaving 16 bases between them. CDR1 is SGHKS, CDR2 YYEKEE, per germline (reference sequence). The CDR3 consists of 17 residues. CDR3 protein: CASSLRFGRQMNTEAFF. The CDR3 nucleotides are TGTGCCAGCAGCTTGCGGTTCGGCAGACAGATGAACACTGAAGCTTTCTTT.

The chain is built from TRBV18 and TRBJ1-1; D perhaps matches TRBD1 (5 bases). Deletions cut 3 bases from V and 5 bases from J, with 10 bases between. Germline values: CDR1 KGHSH, CDR2 LQKENI. The CDR3 totals 13 residues. The CDR3 loop is CASSPGPQTEAFF. The DNA of the CDR3 is TGTGCCAGCTCACCGGGACCCCAAACTGAAGCTTTCTTT.